This T cell receptor (beta chain) was found in a study of beta chain features in type 1 diabetes. This CDR3 has 14 residues. With 7 bases removed from V and 8 bases from J, the gap between germline ends came to 17 bases. In germline, CDR1 is MNHEY, CDR2 SVGAGI. The isolated RNA, all of it, was reverse transcribed, so expressed TCRB transcripts were what got sequenced. Sequenced by immunoSEQ multiplex PCR; TCRdb stores in-frame clones only, minus some. The sample contains 200,000 to 250,000 clones, about 63% of which appear only once. Via the markers CD45RO/CCR7/CD25/CD127/CD95/CD27, stem cell-like memory, regulatory, central memory and naive CD4+ cells were sorted. This clone showed up just once. Its antigen is still unknown. Study-level results: PCR might favor shorter templates, but any such skew would affect patients and controls equally. Lower insertion and higher deletion counts appeared at VDJ junctions in type 1 diabetes patients.

Sequenced sample: naive CD4+ T cells from blood. The V and J genes are TRBV6-5 and TRBJ1-4, with D unclear. This receptor was identified in a young man in good health. The CDR3 region is CASTSGVKYEKLFF. For the CDR3, the DNA is TGTGCCAGCACCAGCGGGGTAAAATACGAAAAACTGTTTTTT.